Below, 9 T cell receptor beta chains from the same sample are listed, as sequenced in a study of blood T cell repertoires in COVID-19. Repertoires were generated with immunoSEQ multiplex PCR, while TCRdb's copy carries only in-frame clones and drops some. The table has 200,000 to 250,000 clones, approximately 80% seen once. Sequencing was done on a sample of PBMCs or T cells enriched from blood (not recorded which). These receptors were taken from a man in his sixties who had recovered from COVID-19.

The chain carries TRBV18 and TRBJ1-1; no definite D call. Deletions cut 0 bases from V and 5 bases from J, with 13 bases between. CDR3 length equals 15 residues. Germline V CDR1 and CDR2: KGHSH, LQKENI. CDR3 sequence: CASSPPNAVGTEAFF. CDR3 nucleotides: TGTGCCAGCTCACCACCGAACGCTGTCGGGACTGAAGCTTTCTTT.

This clone was seen just once. The chain's CDR3 is CSGIQNTEAFF. As DNA, the CDR3 is TGCAGCGGCATACAGAACACTGAAGCTTTCTTT. The chain joins TRBV29-1 to TRBJ1-1; D not certain. This CDR3 region has 11 residues. The ends were cut back, 7 bases at V and 1 base at J, with 7 bases in the middle. Germline CDR1 is SQVTM and CDR2 is ANQGSEA.

This clone showed up just once. CDR3 sequence (DNA): TGTGCCAGCAGCCAAGCACGAGGGGGTGGTGAAAAACTGTTTTTT. This encodes CASSQARGGGEKLFF. The genes are TRBV14 and TRBJ1-4; perhaps TRBD1 as D (6 bases). CDR1 is SGHDN and CDR2 is FVKESK in the germline V gene. The CDR3 is 15 amino acids. V lost 1 base and J lost 7, with 13 bases in between.

The chain has TRBV6-5 and TRBJ1-2, with TRBD1 matching 10 bases. In germline, CDR1 is MNHEY, CDR2 SVGAGI. The CDR3 covers 13 residues. The V gene end was trimmed by 8 bases and the J gene end by 2 bases; junction bases not matched to a gene: 2. The CDR3 reads CASGTGDNYGYTF. The CDR3 coding sequence is TGTGCCAGCGGGACAGGGGACAACTATGGCTACACCTTC.

The genes are TRBV5-1 and TRBJ2-5; 8 positions match TRBD1. Looked up from germline, CDR1 is SGHRS and CDR2 is YFSETQ. This CDR3 region has 16 residues. Trimming at V came to 0 bases and at J to 5 bases, leaving 9 bases not matched to a gene. This CDR3 reads CASSLGRTGFLETQYF. The CDR3 DNA reads as TGCGCCAGCAGCTTGGGCCGGACAGGGTTTTTGGAGACCCAGTACTTC.

The gene calls are TRBV3-1 (or the pseudogene TRBV3-2) and TRBJ1-6; D unclear. V gave up 1 base and J gave up 4 bases, with 14 bases separating them. The CDR3 sequence is 17 residues long. Germline V gene sequence: CDR1 LGHDT, CDR2 YNNKEL (reference sequence). CDR3 amino acids: CASSQAPPGRYNSPLHF. DNA for the CDR3: TGTGCCAGCAGCCAAGCCCCTCCCGGGAGGTATAATTCACCCCTCCACTTT.

The chain joins TRBV18 to TRBJ2-7; 10 nucleotides agree with TRBD2. The ends lost 5 bases at V and 1 base at J; junction bases unmatched: 2. This CDR3 is built from 14 residues. CDR1 and CDR2 (germline): KGHSH, LQKENI. The CDR3 sequence: CASSTAGGSYEQYF. Written as DNA, the CDR3 is TGTGCCAGCTCAACAGCGGGGGGGTCCTACGAGCAGTACTTC. Looking up the rest from reference TRBV18 and TRBJ2-7 gives the full variable domain: NAGVMQNPRHLVRRRGQEARLRCSPMKGHSHVYWYRQLPEEGLKFMVYLQKENIIDESGMPKERFSAEFPKEGPSILRIQQVVRGDSAAYFCASSTAGGSYEQYFGPGTRLTVT.

Remarks on this clone: This sample also contains other DNA sequences that code for the same CDR3. The chain recombines TRBV19 with TRBJ1-2; 8 bases are shared with TRBD1. Losses at the gene ends were 9 bases for V and 0 bases for J; bases not matched to a gene: 9. Germline V CDR1 and CDR2: LNHDA, SQIVND (reference sequence). The CDR3 consists of 15 residues. CDR3 sequence: CASRQTGAPNYGYTF. The CDR3 DNA sequence: TGTGCCAGCCGTCAGACAGGGGCCCCTAACTATGGCTACACCTTC.

The CDR3 DNA sequence: TGTGCCAGCAGTTTCACAGATAGCAATCAGCCCCAGCATTTT. Translated, it gives CASSFTDSNQPQHF. The rearrangement links TRBV27 to TRBJ1-5; D call uncertain. CDR3 length: 14 amino acids. The germline CDR1 and CDR2 sequences are MNHEY and SMNVEV (reference sequence). Trimming shortened V by 3 bases and J by 0 bases, and 6 bases separated the two germline ends.